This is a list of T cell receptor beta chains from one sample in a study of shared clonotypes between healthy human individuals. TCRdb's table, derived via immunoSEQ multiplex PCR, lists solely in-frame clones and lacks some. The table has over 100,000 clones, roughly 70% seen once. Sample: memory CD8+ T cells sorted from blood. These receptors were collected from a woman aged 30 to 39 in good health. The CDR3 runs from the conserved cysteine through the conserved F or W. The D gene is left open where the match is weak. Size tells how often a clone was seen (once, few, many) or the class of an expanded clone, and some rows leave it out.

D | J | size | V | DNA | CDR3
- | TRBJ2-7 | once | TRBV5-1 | TGCGCCAGCAGCTTGGCCCCCAGGGGCGGCTACGAGCAGTACTTC | CASSLAPRGGYEQYF
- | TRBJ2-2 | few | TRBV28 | TGTGCCAGCAGGCGGGACACAAATACCGGGGAGCTGTTTTTT | CASRRDTNTGELFF
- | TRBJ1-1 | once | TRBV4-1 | TGCGCCAGCAGCCAAGTTCGGGCAGGTGAAGCTTTCTTT | CASSQVRAGEAFF
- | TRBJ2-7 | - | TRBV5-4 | TGTGCCAGCAGCTTCGGGGTCTACGAGCAGTACTTC | CASSFGVYEQYF
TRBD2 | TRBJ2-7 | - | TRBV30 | TGTGCCTGGAGTCCCCTAGCGGTTACCTACGAGCAGTACTTC | CAWSPLAVTYEQYF
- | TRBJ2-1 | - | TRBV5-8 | TGTGCCAGCAGCCCACCCCGCAACAGGGACAATGAGCAGTTCTTC | CASSPPRNRDNEQFF
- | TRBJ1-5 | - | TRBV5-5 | TGTGCCAGCAGCTTGAGCAGGGAAGCCCAGCCCCAGCATTTT | CASSLSREAQPQHF
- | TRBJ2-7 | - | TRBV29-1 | TGCAGCGTTGAAGACGCCGAGGCCTACGAGCAGTACTTC | CSVEDAEAYEQYF
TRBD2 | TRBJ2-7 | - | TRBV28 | TGTGCCAGCAGTACTAGCGGATACGAGCAGTACTTC | CASSTSGYEQYF
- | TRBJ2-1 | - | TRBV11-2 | TGTGCCAGCAGCCCCAGCTCCTACAATGAGCAGTTCTTC | CASSPSSYNEQFF
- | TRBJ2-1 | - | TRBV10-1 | TGCGCCAGCAGTGAGTCCCTAGTGAGCAATGAGCAGTTCTTC | CASSESLVSNEQFF
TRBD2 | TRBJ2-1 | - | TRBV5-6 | TGTGCCAGCAGCTCGGGCGGGAGGGTTTACAATGAGCAGTTCTTC | CASSSGGRVYNEQFF
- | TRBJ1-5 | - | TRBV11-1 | TGTGCCAGCAGCTTAGAAAGCAATCAGCCCCAGCATTTT | CASSLESNQPQHF
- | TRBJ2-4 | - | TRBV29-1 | TGCAGCGTCTCTCGACAGGGGAGGGGGGACATTCAGTACTTC | CSVSRQGRGDIQYF
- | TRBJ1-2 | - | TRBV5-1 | TGCGCCAGCAGCTCCCCCGGAATGACTGGCTACACCTTC | CASSSPGMTGYTF
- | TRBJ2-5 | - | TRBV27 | TGTGCCAGCAGTTACCAGGGCGGGACCCAGTACTTC | CASSYQGGTQYF
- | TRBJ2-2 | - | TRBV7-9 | TGTGCCAGCAGCCTGGGGGGGCACAGGGAGCCTAACACCGGGGAGCTGTTTTTT | CASSLGGHREPNTGELFF
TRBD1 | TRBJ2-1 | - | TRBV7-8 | TGTGCCAGCAGCTTAATTGGGACAGCCAACCTTGAGCAGTTCTTC | CASSLIGTANLEQFF
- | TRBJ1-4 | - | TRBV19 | TGTGCCAGTAGTAGCCGAAGGGTGAATGAAAAACTGTTTTTT | CASSSRRVNEKLFF
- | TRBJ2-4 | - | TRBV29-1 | TGCAGCGTTGTGCCTGGGGAAAACATTCAGTACTTC | CSVVPGENIQYF
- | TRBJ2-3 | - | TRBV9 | TGTGCCAGCAGCCCCCCGTGGACAGATACGCAGTATTTT | CASSPPWTDTQYF
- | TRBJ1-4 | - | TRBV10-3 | TGTGCCATCAGTGAGAAGGGGGGGGCGCGGGAAAAACTGTTTTTT | CAISEKGGAREKLFF